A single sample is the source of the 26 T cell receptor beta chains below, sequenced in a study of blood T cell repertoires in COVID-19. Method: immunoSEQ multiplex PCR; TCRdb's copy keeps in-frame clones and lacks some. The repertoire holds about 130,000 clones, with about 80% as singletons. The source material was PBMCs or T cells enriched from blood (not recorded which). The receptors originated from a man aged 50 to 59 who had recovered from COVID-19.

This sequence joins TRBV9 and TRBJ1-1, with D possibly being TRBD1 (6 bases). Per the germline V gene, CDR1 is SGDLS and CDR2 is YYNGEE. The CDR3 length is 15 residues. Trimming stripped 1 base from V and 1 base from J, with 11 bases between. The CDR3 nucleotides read TGTGCCAGCAGCGTATCGGGACAAGCGAACACTGAAGCTTTCTTT. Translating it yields CASSVSGQANTEAFF.

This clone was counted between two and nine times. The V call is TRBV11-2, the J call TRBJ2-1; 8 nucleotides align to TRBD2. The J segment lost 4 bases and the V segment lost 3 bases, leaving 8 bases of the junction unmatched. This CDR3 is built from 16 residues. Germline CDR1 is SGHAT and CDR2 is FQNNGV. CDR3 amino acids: CASSFVGRGGYNEQFF. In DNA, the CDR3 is TGTGCCAGCAGCTTTGTGGGCCGCGGGGGGTACAATGAGCAGTTCTTC. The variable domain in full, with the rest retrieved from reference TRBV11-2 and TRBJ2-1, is EAGVAQSPRYKIIEKRQSVAFWCNPISGHATLYWYQQILGQGPKLLIQFQNNGVVDDSQLPKDRFSAERLKGVDSTLKIQPAKLEDSAVYLCASSFVGRGGYNEQFFGPGTRLTVL.

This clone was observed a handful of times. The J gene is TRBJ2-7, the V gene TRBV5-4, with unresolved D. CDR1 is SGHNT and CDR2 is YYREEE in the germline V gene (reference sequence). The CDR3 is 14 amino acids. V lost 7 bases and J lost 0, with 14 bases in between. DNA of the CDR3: TGTGCCAGCGCTCGCGGCCCGGTCTCCTACGAGCAGTACTTC. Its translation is CASARGPVSYEQYF. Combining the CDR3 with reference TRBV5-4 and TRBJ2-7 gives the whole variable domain ETGVTQSPTHLIKTRGQQVTLRCSSQSGHNTVSWYQQALGQGPQFIFQYYREEENGRGNFPPRFSGLQFPNYSSELNVNALELDDSALYLCASARGPVSYEQYFGPGTRLTVT.

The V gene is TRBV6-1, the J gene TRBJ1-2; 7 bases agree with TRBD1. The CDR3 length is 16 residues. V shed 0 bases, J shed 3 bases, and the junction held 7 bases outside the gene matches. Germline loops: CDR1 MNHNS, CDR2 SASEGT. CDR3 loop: CASSEATGRLDYGYTF. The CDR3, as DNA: TGTGCCAGCAGTGAAGCGACAGGGCGTTTGGACTATGGCTACACCTTC.

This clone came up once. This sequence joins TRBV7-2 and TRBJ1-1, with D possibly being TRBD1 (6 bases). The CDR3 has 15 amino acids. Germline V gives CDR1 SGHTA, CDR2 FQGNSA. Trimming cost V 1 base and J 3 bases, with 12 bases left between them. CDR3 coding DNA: TGTGCCAGCAGCTTAGATCAGGGGTCGGACACTGAAGCTTTCTTT. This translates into CASSLDQGSDTEAFF.

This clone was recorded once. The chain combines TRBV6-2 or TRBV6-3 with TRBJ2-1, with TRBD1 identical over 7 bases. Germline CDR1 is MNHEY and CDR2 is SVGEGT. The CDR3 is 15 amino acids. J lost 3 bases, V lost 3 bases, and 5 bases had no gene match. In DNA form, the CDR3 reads TGTGCCAGCAGTTATTTGGGACAGCTCTACAATGAGCAGTTCTTC. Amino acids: CASSYLGQLYNEQFF.

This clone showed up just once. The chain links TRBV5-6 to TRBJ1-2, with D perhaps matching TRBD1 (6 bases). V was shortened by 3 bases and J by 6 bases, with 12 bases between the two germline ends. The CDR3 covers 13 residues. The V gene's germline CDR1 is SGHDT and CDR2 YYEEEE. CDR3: CASSWQGLDGYTF. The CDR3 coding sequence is TGTGCCAGCAGCTGGCAGGGGTTGGATGGCTACACCTTC. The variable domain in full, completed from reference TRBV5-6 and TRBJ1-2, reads DAGVTQSPTHLIKTRGQQVTLRCSPKSGHDTVSWYQQALGQGPQFIFQYYEEEERQRGNFPDRFSGHQFPNYSSELNVNALLLGDSALYLCASSWQGLDGYTFGSGTRLTVV.

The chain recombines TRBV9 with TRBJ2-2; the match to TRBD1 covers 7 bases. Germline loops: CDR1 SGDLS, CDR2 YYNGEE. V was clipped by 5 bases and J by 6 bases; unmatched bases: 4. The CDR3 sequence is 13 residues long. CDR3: CASRDRAAGELFF. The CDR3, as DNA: TGTGCCAGCAGAGACAGGGCGGCCGGGGAGCTGTTTTTT. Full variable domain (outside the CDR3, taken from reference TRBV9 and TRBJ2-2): DSGVTQTPKHLITATGQRVTLRCSPRSGDLSVYWYQQSLDQGLQFLIQYYNGEERAKGNILERFSAQQFPDLHSELNLSSLELGDSALYFCASRDRAAGELFFGEGSRLTVL.

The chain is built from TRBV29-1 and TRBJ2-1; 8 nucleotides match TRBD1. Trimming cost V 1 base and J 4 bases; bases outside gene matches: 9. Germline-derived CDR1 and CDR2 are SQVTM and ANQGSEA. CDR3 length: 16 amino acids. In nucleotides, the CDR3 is TGCAGCGTTGAAGCACATACAGGGGGGAGATACAATGAGCAGTTCTTC. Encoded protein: CSVEAHTGGRYNEQFF.

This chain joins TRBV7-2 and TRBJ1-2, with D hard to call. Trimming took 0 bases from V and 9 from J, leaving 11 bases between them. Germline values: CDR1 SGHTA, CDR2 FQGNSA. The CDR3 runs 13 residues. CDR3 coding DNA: TGTGCCAGCAGCTTAGCGGAGGCATCCAGCTACACCTTC. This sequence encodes CASSLAEASSYTF. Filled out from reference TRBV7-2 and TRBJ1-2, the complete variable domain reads GAGVSQSPSNKVTEKGKDVELRCDPISGHTALYWYRQSLGQGLEFLIYFQGNSAPDKSGLPSDRFSAERTGGSVSTLTIQRTQQEDSAVYLCASSLAEASSYTFGSGTRLTVV.

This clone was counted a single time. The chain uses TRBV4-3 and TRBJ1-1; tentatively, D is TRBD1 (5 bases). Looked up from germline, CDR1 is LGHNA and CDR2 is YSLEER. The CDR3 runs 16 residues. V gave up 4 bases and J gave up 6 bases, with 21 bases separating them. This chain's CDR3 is CASSRDGPITGAEAFF. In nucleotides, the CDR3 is TGCGCCAGCAGCCGGGACGGTCCCATCACGGGGGCTGAAGCTTTCTTT.

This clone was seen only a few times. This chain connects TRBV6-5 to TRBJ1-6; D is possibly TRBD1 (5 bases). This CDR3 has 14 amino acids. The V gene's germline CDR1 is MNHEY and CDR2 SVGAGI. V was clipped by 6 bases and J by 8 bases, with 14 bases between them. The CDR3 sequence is CASSNRLADSPLHF. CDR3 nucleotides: TGTGCCAGCAGCAACAGGTTAGCGGATTCACCCCTCCACTTT.

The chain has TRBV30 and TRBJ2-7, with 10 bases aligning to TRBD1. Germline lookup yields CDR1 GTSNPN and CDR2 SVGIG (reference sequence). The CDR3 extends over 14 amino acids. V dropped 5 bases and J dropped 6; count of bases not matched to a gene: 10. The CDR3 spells CAWVTGQGMSEQYF. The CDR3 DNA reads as TGTGCCTGGGTCACGGGACAGGGGATGAGCGAGCAGTACTTC.

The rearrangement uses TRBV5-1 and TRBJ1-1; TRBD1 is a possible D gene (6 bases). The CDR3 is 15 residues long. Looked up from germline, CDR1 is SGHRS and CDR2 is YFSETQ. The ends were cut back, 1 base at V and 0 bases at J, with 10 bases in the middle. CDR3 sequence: CASSLTGIMNTEAFF. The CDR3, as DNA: TGCGCCAGCAGCTTGACAGGGATCATGAACACTGAAGCTTTCTTT.

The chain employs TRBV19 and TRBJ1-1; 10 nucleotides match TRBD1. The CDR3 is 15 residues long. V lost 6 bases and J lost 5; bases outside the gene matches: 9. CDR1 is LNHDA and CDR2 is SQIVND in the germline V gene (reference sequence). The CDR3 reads CASSRLGTGVTEAFF. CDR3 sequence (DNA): TGTGCCAGTAGCAGACTCGGGACAGGGGTGACTGAAGCTTTCTTT.

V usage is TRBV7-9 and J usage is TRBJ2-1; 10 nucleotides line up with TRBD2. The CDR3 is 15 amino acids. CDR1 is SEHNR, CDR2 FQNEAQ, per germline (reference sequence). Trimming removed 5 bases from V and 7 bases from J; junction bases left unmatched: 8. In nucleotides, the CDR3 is TGTGCCAGCAGCGCAGCGGGGGGGCAGGGGAATGAGCAGTTCTTC. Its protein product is CASSAAGGQGNEQFF.

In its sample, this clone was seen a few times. The CDR3 reads CASSTRQANTEAFF. In nucleotides, the CDR3 is TGTGCCAGCAGCACCCGACAGGCCAACACTGAAGCTTTCTTT. V usage is TRBV5-4 and J usage is TRBJ1-1, with D tentatively TRBD1 (6 bases). Germline lookup yields CDR1 SGHNT and CDR2 YYREEE (reference sequence). V shed 4 bases and J shed 2 bases, with 12 bases lying between them. The CDR3 extends over 14 amino acids.

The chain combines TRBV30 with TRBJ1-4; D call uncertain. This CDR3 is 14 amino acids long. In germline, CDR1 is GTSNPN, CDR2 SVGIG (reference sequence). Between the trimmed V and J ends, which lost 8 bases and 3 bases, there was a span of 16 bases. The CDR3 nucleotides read TGTGCCGCGGGCCGTCGGGATTCTAATGAAAAACTGTTTTTT. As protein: CAAGRRDSNEKLFF.

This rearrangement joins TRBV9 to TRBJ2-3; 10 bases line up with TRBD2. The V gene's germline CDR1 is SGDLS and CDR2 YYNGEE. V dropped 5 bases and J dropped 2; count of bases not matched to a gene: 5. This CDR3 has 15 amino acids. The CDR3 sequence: CASSHSGGVTDTQYF. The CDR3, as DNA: TGTGCCAGCAGTCACAGCGGGGGGGTCACAGATACGCAGTATTTT.

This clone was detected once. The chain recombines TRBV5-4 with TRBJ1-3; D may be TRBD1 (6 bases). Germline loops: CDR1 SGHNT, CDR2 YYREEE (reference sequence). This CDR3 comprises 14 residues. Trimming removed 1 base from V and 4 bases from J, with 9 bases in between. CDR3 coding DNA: TGTGCCAGCAGCTTGACAGGGCCCGGAAACACCATATATTTT. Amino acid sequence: CASSLTGPGNTIYF.

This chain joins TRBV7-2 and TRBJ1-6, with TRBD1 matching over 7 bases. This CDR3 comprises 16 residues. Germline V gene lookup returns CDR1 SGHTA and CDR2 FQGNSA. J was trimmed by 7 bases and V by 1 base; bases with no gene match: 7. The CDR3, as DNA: TGTGCCAGCAGCTTAGTAGCGACAGGGAGGAATTCACCCCTCCACTTT. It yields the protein CASSLVATGRNSPLHF.

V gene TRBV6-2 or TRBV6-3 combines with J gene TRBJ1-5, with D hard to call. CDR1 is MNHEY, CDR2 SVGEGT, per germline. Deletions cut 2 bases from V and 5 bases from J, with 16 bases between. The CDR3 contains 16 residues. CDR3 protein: CASSYLSLNLYQPQHF. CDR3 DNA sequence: TGTGCCAGCAGTTACCTCTCCCTTAATCTTTATCAGCCCCAGCATTTT.

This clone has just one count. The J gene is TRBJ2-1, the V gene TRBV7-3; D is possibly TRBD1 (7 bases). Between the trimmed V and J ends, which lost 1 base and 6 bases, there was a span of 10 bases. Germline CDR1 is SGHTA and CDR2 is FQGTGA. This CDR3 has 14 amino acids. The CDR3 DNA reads TGTGCCAGCAGCTTAAATCAGGGGGGCAATGAGCAGTTCTTC. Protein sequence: CASSLNQGGNEQFF.

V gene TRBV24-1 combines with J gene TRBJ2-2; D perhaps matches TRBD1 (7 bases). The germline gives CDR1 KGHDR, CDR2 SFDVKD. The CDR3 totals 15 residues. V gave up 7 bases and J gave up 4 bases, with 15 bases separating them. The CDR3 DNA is TGTGCCACCAGCCACCCAGGGGGAGGCACCGGGGAGCTGTTTTTT. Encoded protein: CATSHPGGGTGELFF.

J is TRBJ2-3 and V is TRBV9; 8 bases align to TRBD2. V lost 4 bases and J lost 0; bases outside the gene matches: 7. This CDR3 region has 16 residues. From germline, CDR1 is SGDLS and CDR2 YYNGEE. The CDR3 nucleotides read TGTGCCAGCAGCCCATTACTAGCGGTTAGCACAGATACGCAGTATTTT. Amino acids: CASSPLLAVSTDTQYF.

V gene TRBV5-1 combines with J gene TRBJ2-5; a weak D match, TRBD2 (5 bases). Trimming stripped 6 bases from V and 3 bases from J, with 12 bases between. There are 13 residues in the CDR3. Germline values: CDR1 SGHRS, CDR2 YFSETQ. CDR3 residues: CASNGVVEETQYF. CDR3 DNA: TGCGCCAGCAACGGGGTGGTTGAAGAGACCCAGTACTTC.